A single sample gave rise to the 21 T cell receptor beta chains below, sequenced in a study of CD8+ T cells in alopecia areata. Treatment given: oral pan-JAK inhibitor, 5-10 mg twice daily. Extracted RNA was reverse transcribed into cDNA, the sequencing template. Clones were sequenced by immunoSEQ multiplex PCR, and TCRdb holds only the in-frame ones, with some missing. Here the sample spans 90,000 to 150,000 clones, less than 75% being singletons. Material: CD8+ T cells sorted from blood, obtained at week 4, from a patient treated with tofacitinib. These TCRs come from a human donor with alopecia areata.

The rearrangement uses TRBV30 and TRBJ2-1; D is perhaps TRBD1 (5 bases). CDR3 length: 11 amino acids. The V and J ends lost 3 bases and 8 bases respectively, with 8 bases between them. Germline lookup yields CDR1 GTSNPN and CDR2 SVGIG (reference sequence). This CDR3 reads CAWRSGYEQFF. CDR3 in DNA: TGTGCCTGGAGATCAGGGTATGAGCAGTTCTTC.

The genes are TRBV29-1 and TRBJ2-7; tentatively, D is TRBD2 (5 bases). The CDR3 runs to 14 residues. Germline values: CDR1 SQVTM, CDR2 ANQGSEA. V was cut by 2 bases and J by 0 bases, with 11 bases left in between. The CDR3 DNA reads TGCAGCGTTGAAAAAATAGGACTCTCCTACGAGCAGTACTTC. Its protein is CSVEKIGLSYEQYF.

This chain links TRBV29-1 with TRBJ2-5; possible D gene TRBD1, 5 bases. V shed 1 base and J shed 1 base, with 13 bases lying between them. CDR1 and CDR2 from the germline V gene are SQVTM and ANQGSEA. The CDR3 is made up of 15 amino acids. The chain's CDR3 is CSVEGTRATQETQYF. The CDR3 coding sequence is TGCAGCGTTGAAGGTACCAGGGCCACCCAAGAGACCCAGTACTTC. Filled out from reference TRBV29-1 and TRBJ2-5, the complete variable domain reads SAVISQKPSRDICQRGTSLTIQCQVDSQVTMMFWYRQQPGQSLTLIATANQGSEATYESGFVIDKFPISRPNLTFSTLTVSNMSPEDSSIYLCSVEGTRATQETQYFGPGTRLLVL.

For the CDR3, the DNA is TGCAGCGTTGAGCCTGGGGCCAACGTCCTGACTTTC. Residues: CSVEPGANVLTF. This rearrangement joins TRBV29-1 to TRBJ2-6, with D hard to call. Germline CDR1 and CDR2: SQVTM and ANQGSEA. The CDR3 length is 12 residues. The V gene lost 3 bases and the J gene lost 2 bases, with 2 bases spanning the gap.

The chain joins TRBV30 to TRBJ2-2, with 7 positions matching TRBD1. V shed 5 bases and J 6 bases; nucleotides not matched to a gene: 12. Per germline, CDR1 GTSNPN and CDR2 SVGIG (reference sequence). CDR3 length equals 15 residues. The CDR3 DNA reads TGTGCCTGGGAAACAGGGGTTTCTAACGCCGGGGAGCTGTTTTTT. Residues: CAWETGVSNAGELFF. The full variable domain, rest sourced from reference TRBV30 and TRBJ2-2, is SQTIHQWPATLVQPVGSPLSLECTVEGTSNPNLYWYRQAAGRGLQLLFYSVGIGQISSEVPQNLSASRPQDRQFILSSKKLLLSDSGFYLCAWETGVSNAGELFFGEGSRLTVL.

This chain links TRBV30 with TRBJ2-2, with no clear D. The CDR3 covers 12 residues. Germline-derived CDR1 and CDR2 are GTSNPN and SVGIG (reference sequence). V was pared by 5 bases and J by 0 bases, with 4 bases between. CDR3 sequence reads: CAWDPNTGELFF. The DNA for the CDR3 is TGTGCCTGGGACCCGAACACCGGGGAGCTGTTTTTT. Full variable domain (outside the CDR3, taken from reference TRBV30 and TRBJ2-2): SQTIHQWPATLVQPVGSPLSLECTVEGTSNPNLYWYRQAAGRGLQLLFYSVGIGQISSEVPQNLSASRPQDRQFILSSKKLLLSDSGFYLCAWDPNTGELFFGEGSRLTVL.

This clone was detected only a few times. The CDR3 region has the DNA TGTGCCAGCAGCTTTTTCACAGATACGCAGTATTTT. Translating gives CASSFFTDTQYF. This chain connects TRBV5-6 to TRBJ2-3; D remains ambiguous. V was trimmed by 2 bases and J by 2 bases, leaving 3 bases between them. This CDR3 spans 12 amino acids. The germline gives CDR1 SGHDT, CDR2 YYEEEE.

This clone was found a few times. The chain links TRBV7-9 to TRBJ1-2; possible D gene TRBD1, 5 bases. Trimming removed 8 bases at V and 4 bases at J, with 14 bases between. CDR3 length: 13 amino acids. CDR1 is SEHNR, CDR2 FQNEAQ, per germline (reference sequence). The CDR3 is CASRDDGLYGYTF. The DNA for the CDR3 is TGTGCCAGCCGGGACGACGGCCTCTATGGCTACACCTTC. Full variable domain (rest looked up from reference TRBV7-9 and TRBJ1-2): DTGVSQNPRHKITKRGQNVTFRCDPISEHNRLYWYRQTLGQGPEFLTYFQNEAQLEKSRLLSDRFSAERPKGSFSTLEIQRTEQGDSAMYLCASRDDGLYGYTFGSGTRLTVV.

CDR3 bases: TGTGCCAGCAGCCCTCTCGACAGGGGGCCCTACGAGCAGTACTTC. This gives the protein CASSPLDRGPYEQYF. V and J are TRBV7-6 and TRBJ2-7; 10 nucleotides match TRBD1. The CDR3 covers 15 residues. Germline V gene sequence: CDR1 SGHVS, CDR2 FNYEAQ. Trimming took 5 bases from V and 2 from J; bases not matched to a gene: 6.

The CDR3 DNA reads as TGTGCCAGCAGCGCGACAGGGGTCTACAATGAGCAGTTCTTC. Its protein product is CASSATGVYNEQFF. This chain joins TRBV9 and TRBJ2-1; TRBD1 agrees at 8 bases. V lost 3 bases, J lost 3 bases, and 2 bases stayed unmatched. Germline assignment: CDR1 SGDLS and CDR2 YYNGEE. This CDR3 has 14 amino acids.

V gene TRBV29-1 combines with J gene TRBJ2-7, with D unclear. Trimming took off 3 bases at V and 0 bases at J, with 9 bases between the two ends. The CDR3 is 13 amino acids. Germline V gene lookup returns CDR1 SQVTM and CDR2 ANQGSEA. The CDR3 DNA is TGCAGCGTTGAGTACAGCAGCTCCTACGAGCAGTACTTC. It specifies CSVEYSSSYEQYF.

The rearrangement links TRBV25-1 to TRBJ1-5, with D uncertain. V was pared by 8 bases and J by 4 bases, with 15 bases between. The CDR3 runs to 14 residues. CDR1 and CDR2 (germline): MGHDK, SYGVNS. The CDR3 loop is CASGSGVGNQPQHF. DNA of the CDR3: TGTGCCAGCGGTTCGGGAGTAGGAAATCAGCCCCAGCATTTT.

The rearrangement links TRBV27 to TRBJ2-7; 8 nucleotides agree with TRBD2. The junction had 6 bases not matched to a gene; V was cut back by 6 bases and J by 5 bases. CDR1 MNHEY and CDR2 SMNVEV come from the germline V gene (reference sequence). The CDR3 is 13 residues long. The DNA for the CDR3 is TGTGCCAGCAGCCCCGGGACTAGTAACGAGCAGTACTTC. Protein sequence: CASSPGTSNEQYF.

This clone was detected only once. The chain couples TRBV27 to TRBJ2-5; D not resolved. Per germline, CDR1 MNHEY and CDR2 SMNVEV (reference sequence). Trimming took off 7 bases at V and 7 bases at J, with 13 bases between the two ends. The CDR3 totals 12 residues. For the CDR3, the DNA is TGTGCCAGCATTGGTGGGTCAGGGACCCAGTACTTC. Translating gives CASIGGSGTQYF.

The chain carries TRBV30 and TRBJ1-1, with D possibly matching TRBD1 (5 bases). Germline CDR1 GTSNPN, CDR2 SVGIG (reference sequence). The CDR3 contains 15 residues. V lost 5 bases and J lost 6, with 22 bases in between. The CDR3 reads CAWGGSWDSSAEAFF. The DNA of the CDR3 is TGTGCCTGGGGGGGGTCTTGGGACTCTTCTGCTGAAGCTTTCTTT.

The gene calls are TRBV6-5 and TRBJ2-5; 9 nucleotides align to TRBD2. Germline-derived CDR1 and CDR2 are MNHEY and SVGAGI. The junction had 11 bases not matched to a gene; V was cut back by 7 bases and J by 5 bases. The CDR3 covers 15 residues. For the CDR3, the DNA is TGTGCCAGCACCTCCGGCGGGGGGGCCGTGGAGACCCAGTACTTC. Translated, it gives CASTSGGGAVETQYF.

The chain recombines TRBV5-4 with TRBJ1-5; D not resolved. The CDR3 consists of 15 residues. The germline V gene encodes CDR1 SGHNT and CDR2 YYREEE (reference sequence). V dropped 1 base and J dropped 0 bases, with 8 bases sitting between them. CDR3 amino acids: CASSLLEDSNQPQHF. The DNA for the CDR3 is TGTGCCAGCAGCTTGTTGGAGGATAGCAATCAGCCCCAGCATTTT.

The rearrangement links TRBV30 to TRBJ2-7; TRBD1 matches 11 bases. The CDR3 runs to 11 residues. The V gene end was trimmed by 3 bases and the J gene end by 11 bases; junction bases not matched to a gene: 3. Germline assignment: CDR1 GTSNPN and CDR2 SVGIG (reference sequence). The CDR3, as DNA: TGTGCCTGGAGCGGGGGACAGGGGGAGTACTTC. Its translation: CAWSGGQGEYF.

This chain links TRBV25-1 with TRBJ1-6, with 7 bases aligning to TRBD1. Germline V CDR1 and CDR2: MGHDK, SYGVNS. V dropped 6 bases and J dropped 5; count of bases not matched to a gene: 7. The length of the CDR3 is 15 residues. The CDR3 DNA is TGTGCCAGCAGCGCCGGGACAGTTGATAATTCACCCCTCCACTTT. This gives the protein CASSAGTVDNSPLHF.

The V call is TRBV30, the J call TRBJ2-2; possibly TRBD1 or TRBD2 for D (5 bases each). The V end was cut by 3 bases, the J end by 7 bases, with 15 bases between. This CDR3 comprises 14 residues. The germline V gene has CDR1 GTSNPN and CDR2 SVGIG (reference sequence). The CDR3 here is CAWREGPRGGELFF. The CDR3 DNA reads as TGTGCCTGGAGGGAAGGACCGAGGGGCGGGGAGCTGTTTTTT. Based on the CDR3 plus reference TRBV30 and TRBJ2-2, the full variable domain is SQTIHQWPATLVQPVGSPLSLECTVEGTSNPNLYWYRQAAGRGLQLLFYSVGIGQISSEVPQNLSASRPQDRQFILSSKKLLLSDSGFYLCAWREGPRGGELFFGEGSRLTVL.

The rearrangement joins TRBV9 to TRBJ1-2; D uncertain. The germline gives CDR1 SGDLS, CDR2 YYNGEE. Trimming stripped 5 bases from V and 4 bases from J, with 12 bases between. The CDR3 is 13 amino acids. The CDR3 region is CASRATDAYGYTF. The DNA of the CDR3 is TGTGCCAGCAGGGCGACTGACGCCTATGGCTACACCTTC.